This T cell receptor beta chain appears in the sequencing data of a study of shared clonotypes between healthy human individuals. Assay: immunoSEQ multiplex PCR; the TCRdb copy retains only in-frame clones and omits some. The sample has about 490,000 clones, 81% seen once. The V and J ends lost 6 bases and 9 bases respectively, with 18 bases between them. Germline CDR1 SNHLY, CDR2 FYNNEI. The CDR3 is 14 residues long. This clone showed up many times. There were no recent acute infections or vaccinations among the donors, who were healthy HIV-negative adults. Sample: PBMCs. The chain links TRBV2 to TRBJ1-5; maybe TRBD1 (6 bases). The receptor was isolated from a woman aged 40 to 55 in good health. Some clones in this sample may be carry-over from other donors' samples. As DNA, the CDR3 is TGTGCCAGCAGCCCTGGGGGCCACCTGTCGCCCCAGCATTTT. Its protein product is CASSPGGHLSPQHF. The full variable domain, with the rest looked up from reference TRBV2 and TRBJ1-5, is EPEVTQTPSHQVTQMGQEVILRCVPISNHLYFYWYRQILGQKVEFLVSFYNNEISEKSEIFDDQFSVERPDGSNFTLKIRSTKLEDSAMYFCASSPGGHLSPQHFGDGTRLSIL.